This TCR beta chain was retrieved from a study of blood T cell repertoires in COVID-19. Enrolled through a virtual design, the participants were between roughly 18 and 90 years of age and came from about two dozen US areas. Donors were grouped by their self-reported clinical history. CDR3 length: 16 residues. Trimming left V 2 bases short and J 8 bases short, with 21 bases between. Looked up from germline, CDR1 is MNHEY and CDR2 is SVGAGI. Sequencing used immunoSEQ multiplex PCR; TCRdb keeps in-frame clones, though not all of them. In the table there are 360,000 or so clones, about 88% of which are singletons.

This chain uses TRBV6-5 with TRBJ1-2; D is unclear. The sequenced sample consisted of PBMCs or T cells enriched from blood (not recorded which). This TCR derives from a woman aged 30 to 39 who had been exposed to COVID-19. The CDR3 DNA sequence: TGTGCCAGCAGTTACGTACTCTTTGGACTCTCCCACGGCTACACCTTC. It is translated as CASSYVLFGLSHGYTF.